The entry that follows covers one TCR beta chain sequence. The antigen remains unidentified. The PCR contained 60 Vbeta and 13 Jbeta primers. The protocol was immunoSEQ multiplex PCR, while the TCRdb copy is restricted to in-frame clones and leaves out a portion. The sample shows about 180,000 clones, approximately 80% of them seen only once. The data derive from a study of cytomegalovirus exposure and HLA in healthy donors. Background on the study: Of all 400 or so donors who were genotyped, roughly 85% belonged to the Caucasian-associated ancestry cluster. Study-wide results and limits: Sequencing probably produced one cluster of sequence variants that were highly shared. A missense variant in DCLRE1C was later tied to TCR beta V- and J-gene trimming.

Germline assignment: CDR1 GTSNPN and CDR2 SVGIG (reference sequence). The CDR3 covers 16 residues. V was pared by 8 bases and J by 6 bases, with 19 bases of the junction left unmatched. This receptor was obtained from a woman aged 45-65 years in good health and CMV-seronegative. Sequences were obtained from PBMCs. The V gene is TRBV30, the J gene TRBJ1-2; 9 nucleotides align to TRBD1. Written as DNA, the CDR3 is TGTGCCAAACGCCGCGATAACAGGGGGCGAAGTGATGGCTACACCTTC. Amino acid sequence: CAKRRDNRGRSDGYTF.